This TCR beta chain was profiled in a study of blood T cell repertoires in COVID-19. The overall study: Samples came from the United States, Italy and Spain, spanning acute and convalescent COVID-19. T cells, B-cell-depleted T cells, or PBMCs supplied cDNA or gDNA.

TCRdb's copy holds only in-frame clones and misses some; the assay was immunoSEQ multiplex PCR. The sample has around 130,000 clones; around 87% are singletons. Trimming stripped 2 bases from V and 9 bases from J, with 20 bases between. The germline V gene has CDR1 SGHAT and CDR2 FQNNGV. The CDR3 is 16 residues long. The sequenced sample was peripheral blood. The TCR was taken from a woman between 45 and 65 years old with acute or convalescent COVID-19. The V gene is TRBV11-2, the J gene TRBJ2-4; weak D call: TRBD1 (6 bases). Here the CDR3 reads CASSLQQGAGRGIQYF. The CDR3 DNA reads as TGTGCCAGCAGCTTACAACAGGGCGCGGGTAGGGGCATTCAGTACTTC.